This TCR beta chain is from a study of blood T cell repertoires in COVID-19. Study-level background: Both acute and convalescent COVID-19 samples were obtained from the United States, Italy and Spain. PBMCs, B-cell-depleted T cells, or T cells provided the cDNA or gDNA that made up the material.

V lost 2 bases, J lost 7 bases, and 3 bases stayed unmatched. The germline V gene encodes CDR1 MNHNS and CDR2 SASEGT. This CDR3 region has 15 residues. In the original processing: Quantification of nucleated cells was approximated via reference gene primer amplification. Produced via immunoSEQ multiplex PCR; TCRdb's table is partial and in-frame only. V, J and clone size are those of that table, while D and trimming were read from the DNA. The repertoire holds roughly 32,000 clones, with roughly 90% as singletons. This sequence originates from a man aged 45 to 65 with active or convalescent COVID-19. This sequence joins TRBV6-1 and TRBJ2-4; 12 bases fit TRBD1. The sequencing sample was made of peripheral blood. CDR3 bases: TGTGCCAGCAGTGAACCCGGGACAGGGGGCAACATTCAGTACTTC. This gives the protein CASSEPGTGGNIQYF.